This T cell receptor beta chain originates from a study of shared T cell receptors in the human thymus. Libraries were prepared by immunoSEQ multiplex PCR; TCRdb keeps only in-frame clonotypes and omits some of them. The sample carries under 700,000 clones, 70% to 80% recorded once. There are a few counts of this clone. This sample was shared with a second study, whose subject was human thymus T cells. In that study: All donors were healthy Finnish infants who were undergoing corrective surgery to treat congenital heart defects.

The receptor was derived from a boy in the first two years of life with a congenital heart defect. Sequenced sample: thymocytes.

CDR3 residues: CASSPVGDLEQFF. The CDR3 region has the DNA TGTGCCAGCTCACCAGTTGGGGACTTGGAGCAGTTCTTC. V and J are TRBV18 and TRBJ2-1, with a possible D match to TRBD2 (6 bases). This CDR3 has 13 residues. Trimming shortened V by 2 bases and J by 10 bases, and 12 bases separated the two germline ends. Per germline, CDR1 KGHSH and CDR2 LQKENI.